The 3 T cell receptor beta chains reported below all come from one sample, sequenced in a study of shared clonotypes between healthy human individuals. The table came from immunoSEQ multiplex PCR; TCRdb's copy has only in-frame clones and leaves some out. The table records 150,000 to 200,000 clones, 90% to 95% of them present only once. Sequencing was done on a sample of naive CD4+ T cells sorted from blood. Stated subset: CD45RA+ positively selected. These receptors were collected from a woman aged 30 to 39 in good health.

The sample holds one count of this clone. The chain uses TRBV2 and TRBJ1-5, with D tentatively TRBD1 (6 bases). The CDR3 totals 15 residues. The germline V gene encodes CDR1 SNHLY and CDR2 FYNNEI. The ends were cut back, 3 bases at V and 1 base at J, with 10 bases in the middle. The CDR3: CASSDGGLSNQPQHF. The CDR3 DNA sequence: TGTGCCAGCAGTGATGGGGGGCTGAGCAATCAGCCCCAGCATTTT.

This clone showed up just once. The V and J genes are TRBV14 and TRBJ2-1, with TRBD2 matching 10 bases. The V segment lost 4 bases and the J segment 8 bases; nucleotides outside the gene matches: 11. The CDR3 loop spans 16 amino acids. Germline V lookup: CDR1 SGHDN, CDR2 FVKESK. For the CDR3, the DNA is TGTGCCAGCAGCCCGCGACTAGCGGGCCCAGTCCATGAGCAGTTCTTC. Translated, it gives CASSPRLAGPVHEQFF.

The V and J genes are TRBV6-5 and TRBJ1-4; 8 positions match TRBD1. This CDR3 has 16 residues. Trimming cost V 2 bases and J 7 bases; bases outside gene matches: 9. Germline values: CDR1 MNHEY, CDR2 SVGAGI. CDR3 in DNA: TGTGCCAGCAGTTACACTTCAGGGGGCGCCGGTGAAAAACTGTTTTTT. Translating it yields CASSYTSGGAGEKLFF.